A single sample is the source of the 16 T cell receptor beta chains below, sequenced in a study of T-cell reconstitution after alpha-beta-depleted transplantation in children. Unique molecular identifiers were built into the TCRbeta library. From the PCR reads, TCRdb called clonotypes with MiXCR, one entry per CDR3 protein. The repertoire holds 250,000 to 300,000 distinct CDR3 sequences, with 10% as singletons. The sample consisted of PBMCs, taken before TCRalphabeta/CD19-depleted stem cell transplant. Receptor source: a boy under three years old with acute myeloid leukemia, due to receive a stem cell transplant.

This clonotype was found many times. The V and J genes are TRBV23-1 and TRBJ2-7, with a tentative D call TRBD1 (5 bases). TRBV23-1 is noted as an ORF with a role that remains uncertain. The CDR3 extends over 16 amino acids. V was pared by 6 bases and J by 2 bases, with 20 bases between. The CDR3 is CASRRHDSTQTYEQYF. CDR3 in DNA: TGCGCCAGCAGAAGACACGACAGCACGCAAACCTACGAGCAGTACTTC.

This chain joins TRBV30 and TRBJ2-7; D may be TRBD1 or TRBD2 (5 bases each). V lost 4 bases to trimming and J lost 3 bases, with 13 bases between them. Germline V gives CDR1 GTSNPN, CDR2 SVGIG (reference sequence). This CDR3 has 13 residues. CDR3 sequence (DNA): TGTGCCTGGAACCGGGACCAAGGCTACGAGCAGTACTTC. Translating gives CAWNRDQGYEQYF. Filled out from reference TRBV30 and TRBJ2-7, the complete variable domain reads SQTIHQWPATLVQPVGSPLSLECTVEGTSNPNLYWYRQAAGRGLQLLFYSVGIGQISSEVPQNLSASRPQDRQFILSSKKLLLSDSGFYLCAWNRDQGYEQYFGPGTRLTVT.

This rearrangement joins TRBV7-9 to TRBJ2-1, with no clear D. Germline loops: CDR1 SEHNR, CDR2 FQNEAQ (reference sequence). Trimming pared 2 bases from V and 10 bases from J, leaving 9 bases between. CDR3 size: 12 residues. The CDR3 DNA is TGTGCCAGCAGCTTAAAATCATACGAGCAGTTCTTC. It is translated as CASSLKSYEQFF.

This clonotype was observed many times. The V call is TRBV25-1, the J call TRBJ2-1; tentatively, D is TRBD2 (6 bases). Trimming pared 7 bases from V and 7 bases from J, leaving 11 bases between. The CDR3 loop spans 12 amino acids. In germline, CDR1 is MGHDK, CDR2 SYGVNS. CDR3 residues: CASNEGRNEQFF. The CDR3 nucleotides read TGTGCCAGCAATGAGGGGAGGAATGAGCAGTTCTTC.

This clonotype was picked up a small number of times. This chain's CDR3 is CASSLRTSGSRQSGANVLTF. For the CDR3, the DNA is TGTGCCAGCAGCCTGCGGACTAGCGGGAGTCGGCAGTCTGGGGCCAACGTCCTGACTTTC. This sequence joins TRBV4-2 and TRBJ2-6, with 13 bases aligning to TRBD2. Per germline, CDR1 LGHNA and CDR2 YNFKEQ. With 4 bases clipped from V and 1 base from J, the junction kept 10 bases outside the gene matches. This CDR3 has 20 residues.

This clonotype has ten or more counts. The chain has TRBV4-2 and TRBJ1-2, with D perhaps TRBD1 (5 bases). V lost 0 bases and J lost 6, with 8 bases in between. There are 13 residues in the CDR3. Germline CDR1 reads LGHNA; CDR2 reads YNFKEQ. The CDR3: CASSQDRENGYTF. As DNA, the CDR3 is TGTGCCAGCAGCCAAGACAGGGAAAATGGCTACACCTTC.

In its sample, this clonotype was seen many times. The J gene is TRBJ1-2, the V gene TRBV7-3, with D unresolved. Germline V lookup: CDR1 SGHTA, CDR2 FQGTGA. Trimming cost V 3 bases and J 1 base, with 12 bases left between them. This CDR3 region has 15 residues. The CDR3 DNA reads as TGTGCCAGCAGCTTCACGGCCGGTCTTAACTATGGCTACACCTTC. It yields the protein CASSFTAGLNYGYTF.

This clonotype was recorded at least ten times. This rearrangement joins TRBV10-3 to TRBJ2-5, with D possibly TRBD1 on 5 matching bases. CDR3 length equals 14 residues. CDR1 ENHRY and CDR2 SYGVKD come from the germline V gene. V lost 0 bases to trimming and J lost 0 bases, with 5 bases between them. The CDR3 loop is CAISESRDQETQYF. CDR3 nucleotides: TGTGCCATCAGTGAGTCCAGGGACCAAGAGACCCAGTACTTC.

This chain joins TRBV28 and TRBJ1-5; 7 bases map to TRBD1. This CDR3 has 14 amino acids. Looked up from germline, CDR1 is MDHEN and CDR2 is SYDVKM. V lost 6 bases to trimming and J lost 5 bases; unmatched junction nucleotides: 7. The CDR3 DNA reads TGTGCCAGCAGCTTAGGGACAGTCTATCAGCCCCAGCATTTT. Protein: CASSLGTVYQPQHF.

There are a few counts of this clonotype. V is TRBV19 and J is TRBJ1-5; a weak D match, TRBD1 (6 bases). V was shortened by 6 bases and J by 3 bases, with 15 bases between the two germline ends. This CDR3 region has 15 residues. Germline assignment: CDR1 LNHDA and CDR2 SQIVND (reference sequence). The CDR3 reads CASRGGLRLNQPQHF. As DNA, the CDR3 is TGTGCCAGTAGAGGGGGGCTTCGCCTCAATCAGCCCCAGCATTTT.

The chain has TRBV6-2 or TRBV6-3 and TRBJ1-5; the match to TRBD1 covers 8 bases. V dropped 6 bases and J dropped 3; count of bases not matched to a gene: 4. The CDR3 extends over 14 amino acids. Germline V gene data show CDR1 as MNHEY and CDR2 as SVGEGT. The CDR3 region is CASRLTGDNQPQHF. The CDR3 DNA reads TGTGCCAGCAGATTGACAGGGGACAATCAGCCCCAGCATTTT.

This clonotype was detected once. One end of the junction does not line up with germline, which may come from a read error. The rearrangement joins TRBV28 to TRBJ2-2; D is perhaps TRBD2 (5 bases). The CDR3 is made up of 14 amino acids. The germline V gene has CDR1 MDHEN and CDR2 SYDVKM. DNA of the CDR3: TGTGCCTGCAGTTTTCGGGAGAACACCGGGGAGCTGTTTTTT. It is translated as CACSFRENTGELFF. Full variable domain (outside the CDR3, taken from reference TRBV28 and TRBJ2-2): DVKVTQSSRYLVKRTGEKVFLECVQDMDHENMFWYRQDPGLGLRLIYFSYDVKMKEKGDIPEGYSVSREKKERFSLILESASTNQTSMYLCACSFRENTGELFFGEGSRLTVL.

This clonotype was counted ten times or more. At one end the junction does not follow the germline gene, possibly because of a read error. The rearrangement uses TRBV28 and TRBJ2-7, with unresolved D. Germline V lookup: CDR1 MDHEN, CDR2 SYDVKM. The CDR3 extends over 12 amino acids. The CDR3 DNA reads TGTGCCATCAGTTTCCAGGCCTACGAGCAGTACTTC. It encodes CAISFQAYEQYF.

This clonotype was recorded at least ten times. The V call is TRBV5-1, the J call TRBJ2-7; tentatively, D is TRBD1 (5 bases). The CDR3 is 14 amino acids. CDR1 and CDR2 from the germline V gene are SGHRS and YFSETQ. Deletions cut 0 bases from V and 5 bases from J, with 12 bases between. CDR3 sequence reads: CASSLAQFRDEQYF. The CDR3 DNA reads TGCGCCAGCAGCTTGGCTCAGTTCAGGGACGAGCAGTACTTC.

This clonotype showed up many times. V and J are TRBV24-1 and TRBJ2-7; D is undetermined. The germline V gene has CDR1 KGHDR and CDR2 SFDVKD. The CDR3 extends over 11 amino acids. The CDR3 DNA follows: TGTGCGGCTGACCGGTACTCCGAGCAGTACTTC. Protein sequence: CAADRYSEQYF.

This rearrangement joins TRBV25-1 to TRBJ2-1; 7 nucleotides line up with TRBD2. The CDR3 extends over 16 amino acids. The V and J ends lost 1 base and 9 bases, in that order; junction bases with no gene match: 12. Germline CDR1 and CDR2: MGHDK and SYGVNS. CDR3 amino acids: CASSELGDYLGGEQFF. In DNA form, the CDR3 reads TGTGCCAGCAGTGAATTAGGGGACTACCTTGGAGGTGAGCAGTTCTTC. The full variable domain, its missing parts supplied by reference TRBV25-1 and TRBJ2-1, is EADIYQTPRYLVIGTGKKITLECSQTMGHDKMYWYQQDPGMELHLIHYSYGVNSTEKGDLSSESTVSRIRTEHFPLTLESARPSHTSQYLCASSELGDYLGGEQFFGPGTRLTVL.